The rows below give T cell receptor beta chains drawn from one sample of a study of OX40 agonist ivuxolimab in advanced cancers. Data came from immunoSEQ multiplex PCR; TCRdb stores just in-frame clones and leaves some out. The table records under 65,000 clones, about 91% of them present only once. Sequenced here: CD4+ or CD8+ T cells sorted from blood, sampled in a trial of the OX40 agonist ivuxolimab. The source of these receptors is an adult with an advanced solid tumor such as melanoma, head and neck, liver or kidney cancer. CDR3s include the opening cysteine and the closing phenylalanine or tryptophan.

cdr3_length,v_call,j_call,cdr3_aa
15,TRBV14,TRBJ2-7,CASSLQREGFYEQYF
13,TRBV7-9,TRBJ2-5,CASSLQDGVEQYF
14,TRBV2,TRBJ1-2,CASSDKLANYGYTF
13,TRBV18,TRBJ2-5,CASSPGRDGTQYF
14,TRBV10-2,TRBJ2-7,CASSGNRDSYEQYF
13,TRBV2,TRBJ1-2,CASVGQGAYGYTF
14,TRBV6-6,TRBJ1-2,CASSGSGQGGGYTF
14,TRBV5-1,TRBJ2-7,CASARGDRAYEQYF
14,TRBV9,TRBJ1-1,CASSPQTGNTEAFF
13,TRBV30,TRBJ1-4,CAWSVGAREKLFF
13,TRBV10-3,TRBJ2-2,CAIRGLDTGELFF
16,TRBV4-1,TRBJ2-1,CASSPEQGARNNEQFF
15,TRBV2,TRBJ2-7,CASSEWAGGPYEQYF
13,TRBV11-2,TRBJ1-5,CASSREEFQPQHF
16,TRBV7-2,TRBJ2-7,CASTTPGLAGGHEQYF
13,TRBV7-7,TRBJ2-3,CASSLGGSDTQYF
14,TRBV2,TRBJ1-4,CASNQGISNEKLFF
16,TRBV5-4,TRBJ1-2,CASSKGGTTSPYGYTF
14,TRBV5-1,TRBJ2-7,CASSSGTSGRKQYF
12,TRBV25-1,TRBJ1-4,CASNGNNEKLFF
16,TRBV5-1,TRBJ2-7,CASSLAIGLAGQEQYF
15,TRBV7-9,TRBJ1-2,CASSAPAGINYGYTF
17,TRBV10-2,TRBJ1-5,CASSGGQVVNSNQPQHF
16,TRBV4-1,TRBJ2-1,CASRPAGRSPYNEQFF
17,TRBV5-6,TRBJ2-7,CASSLAAFTGAPYEQYF
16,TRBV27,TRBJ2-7,CASSLGSSGRAYEQYF
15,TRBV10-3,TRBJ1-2,CAISEPSNPPYGYTF
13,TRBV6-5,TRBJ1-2,CASRPPSGYGYTF
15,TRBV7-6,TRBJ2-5,CASSPVAITEETQYF
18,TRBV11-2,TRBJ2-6,CASSPLTKTGTGANVLTF
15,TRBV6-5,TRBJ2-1,CASSYWTSGNNEQFF
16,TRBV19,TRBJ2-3,CASSKTGAAGADTQYF
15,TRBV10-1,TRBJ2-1,CASSGGTSGRDEQFF
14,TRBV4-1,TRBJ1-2,CASSQVSVNYGYTF
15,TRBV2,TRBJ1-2,CASIRDQGSYYGYTF
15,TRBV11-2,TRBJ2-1,CASSVPGLTYNEQFF
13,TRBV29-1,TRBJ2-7,CSVVGLAGERQYF